A single sample is the source of the 12 T cell receptor beta chains below, sequenced in a study of T cell changes during pregnancy in multiple sclerosis. Only in-frame clones appear in the TCRdb table, and some are missing; sequencing was by immunoSEQ multiplex PCR. The sample yields more than 11,000 clones, 93% seen once. Sequenced here: peripheral blood, sampled in the second trimester of pregnancy. All receptors derive from a female donor in good health, enrolled as a control in a pregnancy study.

The chain couples TRBV29-1 to TRBJ1-1; D is uncertain. The germline V and J ends were trimmed by 7 bases and 4 bases, with 16 bases remaining between them. The length of the CDR3 is 13 residues. From germline, CDR1 is SQVTM and CDR2 ANQGSEA. The CDR3 is CSASAPGVTEAFF. DNA of the CDR3: TGCAGCGCCTCGGCGCCGGGAGTCACTGAAGCTTTCTTT. The whole variable domain, remainder taken from reference TRBV29-1 and TRBJ1-1, is SAVISQKPSRDICQRGTSLTIQCQVDSQVTMMFWYRQQPGQSLTLIATANQGSEATYESGFVIDKFPISRPNLTFSTLTVSNMSPEDSSIYLCSASAPGVTEAFFGQGTRLTVV.

The rearrangement uses TRBV7-2 and TRBJ1-5; possibly TRBD1 for D (5 bases). This CDR3 has 15 residues. The V gene's germline CDR1 is SGHTA and CDR2 FQGNSA. The ends were cut back, 1 base at V and 4 bases at J, with 11 bases in the middle. The CDR3 DNA is TGTGCCAGCAGCTTAGATCCGGGGGTTAATCAGCCCCAGCATTTT. This sequence encodes CASSLDPGVNQPQHF.

The V and J genes are TRBV27 and TRBJ2-2, with 9 bases fitting TRBD2. The germline CDR1 and CDR2 sequences are MNHEY and SMNVEV (reference sequence). CDR3 length equals 14 residues. Trimming at V came to 3 bases and at J to 5 bases, leaving 1 base not matched to a gene. The chain's CDR3 is CASSLLAGTGELFF. DNA of the CDR3: TGTGCCAGCAGTTTGCTAGCGGGGACCGGGGAGCTGTTTTTT.

V usage is TRBV5-4 and J usage is TRBJ2-7; no clear D. From germline, CDR1 is SGHNT and CDR2 YYREEE (reference sequence). The CDR3 is 14 amino acids. The germline V and J ends were trimmed by 0 bases and 2 bases, with 9 bases remaining between them. The CDR3 region is CASSLGASTYEQYF. For the CDR3, the DNA is TGTGCCAGCAGCTTGGGGGCCAGCACCTACGAGCAGTACTTC.

The J gene is TRBJ2-7, the V gene TRBV6-1, with 7 bases fitting TRBD1. The CDR3 extends over 14 amino acids. V lost 8 bases, J lost 2 bases, and 9 bases stayed unmatched. Germline V CDR1 and CDR2: MNHNS, SASEGT. CDR3 loop: CASAFLQGPYEQYF. CDR3 sequence (DNA): TGTGCCAGCGCATTTTTACAGGGGCCCTACGAGCAGTACTTC.

The V gene is TRBV14, the J gene TRBJ2-5; D unclear. The CDR3 loop spans 14 amino acids. Germline V gene data show CDR1 as SGHDN and CDR2 as FVKESK. The V end was cut by 1 base, the J end by 3 bases, with 9 bases between. The CDR3 DNA follows: TGTGCCAGCAGCCAAGTCCGTCGGGAAGAGACCCAGTACTTC. It specifies CASSQVRREETQYF.

The V and J genes are TRBV7-9 and TRBJ1-2; possibly TRBD1 for D (6 bases). V gave up 5 bases and J gave up 10 bases, with 17 bases separating them. CDR3 length equals 13 residues. Germline-derived CDR1 and CDR2 are SEHNR and FQNEAQ (reference sequence). The DNA for the CDR3 is TGTGCCAGCAGCCCAGGACAGCTTCAGCTCTACACCTTC. It codes for CASSPGQLQLYTF.

Here the CDR3 DNA reads TGTGCCAGCAGCTTGGAAGCAGGGATGGGCTACACCTTC. This encodes CASSLEAGMGYTF. V gene TRBV5-5 combines with J gene TRBJ1-2; a weak D match, TRBD1 (5 bases). V lost 0 bases and J lost 8, with 11 bases in between. This CDR3 spans 13 amino acids. Germline V gene data show CDR1 as SGHKS and CDR2 as YYEKEE (reference sequence).

This clone has a handful of counts. The DNA for the CDR3 is TGCAGCGTTGCGGGCAGGGGGCAGACTGAAGCTTTCTTT. Translated, it gives CSVAGRGQTEAFF. This chain links TRBV29-1 with TRBJ1-1, with 8 bases fitting TRBD1. CDR1 and CDR2 (germline): SQVTM, ANQGSEA. The CDR3 sequence is 13 residues long. V gave up 4 bases and J gave up 5 bases; unmatched junction bases: 6.

V usage is TRBV28 and J usage is TRBJ1-1; D is possibly TRBD1 (5 bases). CDR1 and CDR2 (germline): MDHEN, SYDVKM. This CDR3 is built from 15 residues. V was clipped by 5 bases and J by 1 base, with 14 bases between them. This CDR3 reads CASSPMDGGNTEAFF. The CDR3 DNA is TGTGCCAGCAGTCCGATGGACGGGGGGAACACTGAAGCTTTCTTT.

The gene calls are TRBV6-6 and TRBJ1-2; tentatively, D is TRBD1 (6 bases). The CDR3 covers 15 residues. V gave up 7 bases and J gave up 5 bases, with 20 bases separating them. CDR1 and CDR2 from the germline V gene are MNHNY and SVGAGI (reference sequence). Here the CDR3 DNA reads TGTGCCAGCAATCCCGGGACACCCGGGAGGTATGGCTACACCTTC. Protein product: CASNPGTPGRYGYTF.

The chain links TRBV6-6 to TRBJ2-3; possibly TRBD2 for D (6 bases). V lost 0 bases, J lost 1 base, and 8 bases lay in between. The CDR3 has 15 amino acids. Germline V lookup: CDR1 MNHNY, CDR2 SVGAGI (reference sequence). CDR3 residues: CASSYSGSGTDTQYF. The CDR3 DNA reads TGTGCCAGCAGTTACTCCGGGAGCGGCACAGATACGCAGTATTTT.